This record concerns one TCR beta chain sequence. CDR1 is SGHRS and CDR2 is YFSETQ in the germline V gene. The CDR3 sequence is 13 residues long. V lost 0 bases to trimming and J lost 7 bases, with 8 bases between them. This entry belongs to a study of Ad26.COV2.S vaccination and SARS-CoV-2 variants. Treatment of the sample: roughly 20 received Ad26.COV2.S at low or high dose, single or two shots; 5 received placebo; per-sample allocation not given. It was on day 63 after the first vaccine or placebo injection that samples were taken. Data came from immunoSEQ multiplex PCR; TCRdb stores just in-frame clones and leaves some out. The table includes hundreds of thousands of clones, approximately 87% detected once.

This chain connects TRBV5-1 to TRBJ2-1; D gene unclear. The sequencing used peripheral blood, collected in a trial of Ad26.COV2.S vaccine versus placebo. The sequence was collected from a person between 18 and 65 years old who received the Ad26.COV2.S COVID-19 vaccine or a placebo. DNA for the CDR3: TGCGCCAGCAGCTTGGTGGCTGTTAATGAGCAGTTCTTC. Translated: CASSLVAVNEQFF.